Included here is one TCR beta chain sequence, with context. Its antigen is unidentified. These data come from a study of CD8+ T cells in alopecia areata. About the study: Treatment comprised oral tofacitinib, 5 to 10 mg twice daily, in treated patients.

RNA was isolated and reverse transcribed to cDNA, the sequencing template. TCRdb keeps only in-frame clones here, not all; method: immunoSEQ multiplex PCR. The sample consists of 130,000 to 150,000 clones, about 51% of them appearing once. Study-wide results and caveats: Lesional scalp displayed greater clonality than normal scalp, most notably in alopecia totalis/universalis. Mice showed TCR sharing more clearly than patients did, possibly owing to HLA.

The specimen comprised CD4+ T cells sorted from blood, sampled at week 0. The TCR sequence derives from a human donor with alopecia areata.

CDR3 protein: CATSRSRDRAEKLFF. The CDR3 DNA follows: TGTGCCACCAGCAGATCCCGGGACAGGGCGGAAAAACTGTTTTTT. The rearrangement uses TRBV15 and TRBJ1-4; 9 bases are shared with TRBD1. J was trimmed by 8 bases and V by 2 bases; bases with no gene match: 6. The germline V gene has CDR1 LNHNV and CDR2 YYDKDF (reference sequence). CDR3 length: 15 residues. The full variable domain, with the rest looked up from reference TRBV15 and TRBJ1-4, is DAMVIQNPRYQVTQFGKPVTLSCSQTLNHNVMYWYQQKSSQAPKLLFHYYDKDFNNEADTPDNFQSRRPNTSFCFLDIRSPGLGDTAMYLCATSRSRDRAEKLFFGSGTQLSVL.